This T cell receptor (beta chain) was sequenced during a study of T cell responses to AZD1222 COVID-19 vaccine. Clones were sequenced by immunoSEQ multiplex PCR, and TCRdb holds only the in-frame ones, with some missing. The data show 150,000 to 200,000 clones, with 80% to 95% seen just once and around 2% held by the top ten. Trimming shortened V by 3 bases and J by 4 bases, and 19 bases separated the two germline ends. Germline V gene lookup returns CDR1 SGHKS and CDR2 YYEKEE (reference sequence). The CDR3 is 16 residues long. The V call is TRBV5-5, the J call TRBJ2-5; the D gene is possibly TRBD1 (6 bases). The sequence was obtained from an adult who received the AZD1222 COVID-19 vaccine. Here the sequenced sample was peripheral blood, taken 28 days after the second AZD1222 dose. This CDR3 reads CASSSPGLRGGETQYF. The CDR3 DNA reads as TGTGCCAGCAGCTCTCCCGGGCTCAGAGGGGGAGAGACCCAGTACTTC.